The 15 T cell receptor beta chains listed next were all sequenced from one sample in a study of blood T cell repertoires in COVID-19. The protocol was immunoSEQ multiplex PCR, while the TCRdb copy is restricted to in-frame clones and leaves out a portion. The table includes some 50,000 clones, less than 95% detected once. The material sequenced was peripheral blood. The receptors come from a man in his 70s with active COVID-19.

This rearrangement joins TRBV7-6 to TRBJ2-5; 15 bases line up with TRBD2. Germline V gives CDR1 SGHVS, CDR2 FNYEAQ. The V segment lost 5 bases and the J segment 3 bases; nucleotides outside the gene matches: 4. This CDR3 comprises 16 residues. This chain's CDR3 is CASSPRTSGGEETQYF. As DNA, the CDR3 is TGTGCCAGCAGCCCAAGGACTAGCGGGGGGGAAGAGACCCAGTACTTC.

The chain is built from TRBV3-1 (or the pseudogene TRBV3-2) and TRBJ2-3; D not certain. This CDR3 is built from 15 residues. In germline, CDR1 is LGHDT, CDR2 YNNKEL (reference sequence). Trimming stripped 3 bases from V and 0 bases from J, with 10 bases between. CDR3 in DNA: TGTGCCAGCAGCCACCGAGGTGCTAGCACAGATACGCAGTATTTT. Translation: CASSHRGASTDTQYF.

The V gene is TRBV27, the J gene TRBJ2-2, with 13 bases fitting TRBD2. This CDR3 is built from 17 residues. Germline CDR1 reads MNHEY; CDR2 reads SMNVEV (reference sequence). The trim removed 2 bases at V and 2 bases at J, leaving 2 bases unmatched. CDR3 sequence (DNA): TGTGCCAGCAGTTTAACTAGCGGGGGGGAAAACACCGGGGAGCTGTTTTTT. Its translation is CASSLTSGGENTGELFF.

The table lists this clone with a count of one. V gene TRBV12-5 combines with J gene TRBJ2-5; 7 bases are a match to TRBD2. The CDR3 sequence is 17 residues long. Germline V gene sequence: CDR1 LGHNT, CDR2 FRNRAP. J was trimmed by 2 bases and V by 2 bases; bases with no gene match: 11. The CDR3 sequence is CASGLTYAAGKQETQYF. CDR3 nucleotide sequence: TGTGCTAGTGGTTTGACTTATGCAGCGGGGAAACAAGAGACCCAGTACTTC.

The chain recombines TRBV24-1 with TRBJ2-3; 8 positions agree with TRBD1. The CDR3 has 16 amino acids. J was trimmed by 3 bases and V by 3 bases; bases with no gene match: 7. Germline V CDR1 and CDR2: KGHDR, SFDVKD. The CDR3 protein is CATSDDQGAVTDTQYF. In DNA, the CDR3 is TGTGCCACCAGTGATGACCAGGGGGCAGTGACAGATACGCAGTATTTT.

The CDR3 loop reads CASSLKGTGNTIYF. Written as DNA, the CDR3 is TGTGCCAGCAGCCTCAAGGGGACTGGAAACACCATATATTTT. The rearrangement joins TRBV3-1 (or the pseudogene TRBV3-2) to TRBJ1-3; the D gene is possibly TRBD1 (5 bases). Trimming removed 4 bases at V and 2 bases at J, with 9 bases between. Germline V CDR1 and CDR2: LGHDT, YNNKEL (reference sequence). This CDR3 is 14 amino acids long.

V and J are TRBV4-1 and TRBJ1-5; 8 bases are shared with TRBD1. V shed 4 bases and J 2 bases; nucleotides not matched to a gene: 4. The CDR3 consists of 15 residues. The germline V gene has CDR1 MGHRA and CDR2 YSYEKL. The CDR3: CASSLDREGNQPQHF. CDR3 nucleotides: TGCGCCAGCAGCCTGGACAGGGAGGGCAATCAGCCCCAGCATTTT.

DNA for the CDR3: TGTGCCAGCAGCTTAGTAGACGGGGGGCCCTACGAGCAGTACTTC. Amino acid sequence: CASSLVDGGPYEQYF. The chain has TRBV7-9 and TRBJ2-7; D possibly corresponds to TRBD2 (7 bases). CDR1 and CDR2 from the germline V gene are SEHNR and FQNEAQ (reference sequence). The CDR3 loop spans 15 amino acids. Trimming stripped 1 base from V and 2 bases from J, with 12 bases between.

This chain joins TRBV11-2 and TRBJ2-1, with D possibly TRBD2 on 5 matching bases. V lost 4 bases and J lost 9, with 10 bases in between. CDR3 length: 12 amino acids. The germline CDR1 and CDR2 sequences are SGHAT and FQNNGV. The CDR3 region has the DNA TGTGCCAGCAGCTCTCTACTAGGTGAGCAGTTCTTC. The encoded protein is CASSSLLGEQFF.

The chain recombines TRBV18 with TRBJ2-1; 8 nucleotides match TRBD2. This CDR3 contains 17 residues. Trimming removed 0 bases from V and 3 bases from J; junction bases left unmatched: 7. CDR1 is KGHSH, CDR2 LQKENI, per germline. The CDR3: CASSPPFGGGRYNEQFF. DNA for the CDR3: TGTGCCAGCTCACCACCTTTCGGGGGGGGCCGCTACAATGAGCAGTTCTTC.

CDR3: CASSDGPGGLGEKLFF. The CDR3 DNA is TGTGCCAGCAGTGATGGCCCTGGCGGGTTGGGTGAAAAACTGTTTTTT. The chain recombines TRBV2 with TRBJ1-4, with D unclear. Germline-derived CDR1 and CDR2 are SNHLY and FYNNEI. The CDR3 contains 16 residues. V dropped 3 bases and J dropped 7 bases, with 18 bases sitting between them.

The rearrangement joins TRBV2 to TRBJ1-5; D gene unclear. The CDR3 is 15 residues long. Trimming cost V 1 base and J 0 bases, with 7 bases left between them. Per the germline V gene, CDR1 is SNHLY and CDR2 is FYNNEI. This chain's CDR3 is CASSEDGISNQPQHF. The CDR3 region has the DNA TGTGCCAGCAGTGAAGACGGGATTAGCAATCAGCCCCAGCATTTT.

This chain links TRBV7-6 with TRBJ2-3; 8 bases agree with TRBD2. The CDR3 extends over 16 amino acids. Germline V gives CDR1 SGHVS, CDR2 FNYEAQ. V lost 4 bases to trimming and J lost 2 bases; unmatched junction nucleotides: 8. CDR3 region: CASSSSGGSYTDTQYF. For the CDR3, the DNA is TGTGCCAGCAGCTCCTCGGGGGGGAGCTACACAGATACGCAGTATTTT.

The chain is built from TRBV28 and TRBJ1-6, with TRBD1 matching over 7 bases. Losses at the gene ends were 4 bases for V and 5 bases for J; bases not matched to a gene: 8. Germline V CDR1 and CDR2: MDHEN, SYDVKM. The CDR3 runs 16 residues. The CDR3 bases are TGTGCCAGCAGTTCCCGGTGGACAGGCAATAATTCACCCCTCCACTTT. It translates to CASSSRWTGNNSPLHF.

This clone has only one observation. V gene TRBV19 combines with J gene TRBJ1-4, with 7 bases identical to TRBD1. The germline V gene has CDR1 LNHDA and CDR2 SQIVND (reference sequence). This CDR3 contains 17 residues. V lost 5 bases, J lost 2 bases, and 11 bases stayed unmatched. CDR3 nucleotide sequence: TGTGCCAGTAGTCCCTCGACAGGGAAGTCGACTAATGAAAAACTGTTTTTT. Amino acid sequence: CASSPSTGKSTNEKLFF.